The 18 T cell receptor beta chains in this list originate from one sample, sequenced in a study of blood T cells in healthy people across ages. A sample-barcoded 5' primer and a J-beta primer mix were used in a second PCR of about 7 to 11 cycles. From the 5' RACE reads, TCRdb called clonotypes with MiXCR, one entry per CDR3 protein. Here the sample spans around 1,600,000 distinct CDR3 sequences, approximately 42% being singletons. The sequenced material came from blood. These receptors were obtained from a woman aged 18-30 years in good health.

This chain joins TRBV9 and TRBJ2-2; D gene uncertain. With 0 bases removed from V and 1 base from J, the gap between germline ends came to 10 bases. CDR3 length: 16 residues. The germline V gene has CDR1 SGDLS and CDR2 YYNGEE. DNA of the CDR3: TGTGCCAGCAGCGTAGCAGTTGCAAAGAACACCGGGGAGCTGTTTTTT. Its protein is CASSVAVAKNTGELFF.

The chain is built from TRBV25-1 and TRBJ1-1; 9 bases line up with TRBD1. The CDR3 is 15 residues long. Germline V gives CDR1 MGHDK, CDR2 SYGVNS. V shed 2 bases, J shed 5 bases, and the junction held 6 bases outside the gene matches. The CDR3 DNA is TGTGCCAGCAGTGAACTTCGGACAGGGGTAACTGAAGCTTTCTTT. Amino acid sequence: CASSELRTGVTEAFF.

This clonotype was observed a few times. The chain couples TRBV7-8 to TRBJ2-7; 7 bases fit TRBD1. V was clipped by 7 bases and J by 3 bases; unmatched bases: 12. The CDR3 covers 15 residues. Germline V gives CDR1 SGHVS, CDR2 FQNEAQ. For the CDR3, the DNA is TGTGCCAGCACCAAAAACCTGGGACAGAACTACGAGCAGTACTTC. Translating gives CASTKNLGQNYEQYF.

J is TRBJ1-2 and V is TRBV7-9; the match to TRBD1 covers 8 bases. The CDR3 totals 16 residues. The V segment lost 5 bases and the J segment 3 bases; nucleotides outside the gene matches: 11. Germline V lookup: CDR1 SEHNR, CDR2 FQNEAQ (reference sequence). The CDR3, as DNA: TGTGCCAGCAGCCCGGGGACAGGCGACTCCCACTATGGCTACACCTTC. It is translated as CASSPGTGDSHYGYTF. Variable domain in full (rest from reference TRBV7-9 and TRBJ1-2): DTGVSQNPRHKITKRGQNVTFRCDPISEHNRLYWYRQTLGQGPEFLTYFQNEAQLEKSRLLSDRFSAERPKGSFSTLEIQRTEQGDSAMYLCASSPGTGDSHYGYTFGSGTRLTVV.

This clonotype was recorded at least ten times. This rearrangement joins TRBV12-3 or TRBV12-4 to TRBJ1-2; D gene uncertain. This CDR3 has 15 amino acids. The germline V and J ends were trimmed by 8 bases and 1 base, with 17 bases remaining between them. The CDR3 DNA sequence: TGTGCCAGCTACCCCCGGGCAGCCGATAACTATGGCTACACCTTC. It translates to CASYPRAADNYGYTF.

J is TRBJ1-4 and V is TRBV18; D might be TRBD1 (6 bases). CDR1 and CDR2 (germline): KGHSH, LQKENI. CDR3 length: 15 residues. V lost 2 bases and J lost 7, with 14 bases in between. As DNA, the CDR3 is TGTGCCAGCTCACCAAACCCACCACAGGGTGAAAAACTGTTTTTT. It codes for CASSPNPPQGEKLFF.

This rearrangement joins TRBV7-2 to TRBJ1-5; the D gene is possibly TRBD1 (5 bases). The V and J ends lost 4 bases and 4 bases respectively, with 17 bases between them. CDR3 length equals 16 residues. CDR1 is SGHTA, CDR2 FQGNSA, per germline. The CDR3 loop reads CASSSSNRRQNQPQHF. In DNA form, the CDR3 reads TGTGCCAGCAGCTCCTCGAACAGGCGCCAAAATCAGCCCCAGCATTTT.

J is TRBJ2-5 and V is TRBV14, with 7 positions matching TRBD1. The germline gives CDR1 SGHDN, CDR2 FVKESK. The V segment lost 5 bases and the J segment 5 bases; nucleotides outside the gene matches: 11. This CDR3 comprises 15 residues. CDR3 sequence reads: CASSVWTGGVETQYF. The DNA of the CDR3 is TGTGCCAGCAGCGTTTGGACAGGAGGAGTGGAGACCCAGTACTTC. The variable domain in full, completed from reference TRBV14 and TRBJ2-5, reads EAGVTQFPSHSVIEKGQTVTLRCDPISGHDNLYWYRRVMGKEIKFLLHFVKESKQDESGMPNNRFLAERTGGTYSTLKVQPAELEDSGVYFCASSVWTGGVETQYFGPGTRLLVL.

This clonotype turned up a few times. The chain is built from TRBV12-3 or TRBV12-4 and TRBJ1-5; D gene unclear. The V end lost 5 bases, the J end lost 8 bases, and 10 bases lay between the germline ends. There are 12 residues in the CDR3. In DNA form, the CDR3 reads TGTGCCAGCAGTCAAATGCCCGAGCCCCAGCATTTT. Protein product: CASSQMPEPQHF.

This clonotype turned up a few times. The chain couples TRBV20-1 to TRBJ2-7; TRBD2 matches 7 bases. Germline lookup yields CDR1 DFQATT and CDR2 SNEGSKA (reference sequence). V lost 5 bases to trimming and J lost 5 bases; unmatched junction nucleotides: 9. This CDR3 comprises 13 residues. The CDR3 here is CSAPLLAIHEQYF. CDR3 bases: TGCAGTGCTCCGTTACTAGCGATCCACGAGCAGTACTTC.

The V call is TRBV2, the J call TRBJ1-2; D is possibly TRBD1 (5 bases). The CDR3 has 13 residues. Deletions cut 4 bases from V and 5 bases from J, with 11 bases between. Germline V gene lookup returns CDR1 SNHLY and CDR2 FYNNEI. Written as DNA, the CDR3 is TGTGCCAGCAGTGGGGCAGGGCGGTATGGCTACACCTTC. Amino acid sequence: CASSGAGRYGYTF.

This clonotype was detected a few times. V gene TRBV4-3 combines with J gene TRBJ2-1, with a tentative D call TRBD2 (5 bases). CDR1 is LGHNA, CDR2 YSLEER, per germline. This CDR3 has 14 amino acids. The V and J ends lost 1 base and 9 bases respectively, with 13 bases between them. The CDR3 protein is CASSQVPIGSEQFF. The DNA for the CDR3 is TGCGCCAGCAGCCAAGTACCAATAGGGAGTGAGCAGTTCTTC.

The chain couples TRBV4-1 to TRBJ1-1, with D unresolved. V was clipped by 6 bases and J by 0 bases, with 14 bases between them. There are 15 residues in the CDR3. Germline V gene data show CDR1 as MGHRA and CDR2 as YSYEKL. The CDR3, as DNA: TGCGCCAGCAGTCCCGGGCAGTTTATGAACACTGAAGCTTTCTTT. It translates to CASSPGQFMNTEAFF.

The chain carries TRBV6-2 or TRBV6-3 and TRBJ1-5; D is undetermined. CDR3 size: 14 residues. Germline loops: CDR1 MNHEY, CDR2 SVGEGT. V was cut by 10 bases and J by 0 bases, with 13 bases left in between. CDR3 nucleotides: TGTGCCACCACGGAGGCATATAGCAATCAGCCCCAGCATTTT. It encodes CATTEAYSNQPQHF.

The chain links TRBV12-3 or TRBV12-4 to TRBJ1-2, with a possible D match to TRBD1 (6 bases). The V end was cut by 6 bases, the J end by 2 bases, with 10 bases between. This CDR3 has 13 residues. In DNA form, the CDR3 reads TGTGCCAGCAGACGGACAGAGAACTATGGCTACACCTTC. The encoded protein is CASRRTENYGYTF.

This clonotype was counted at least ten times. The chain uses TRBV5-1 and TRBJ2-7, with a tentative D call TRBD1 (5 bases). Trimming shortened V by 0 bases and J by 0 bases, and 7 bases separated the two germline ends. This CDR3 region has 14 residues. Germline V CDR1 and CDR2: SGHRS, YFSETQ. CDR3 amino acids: CASSLGRDSYEQYF. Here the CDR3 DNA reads TGCGCCAGCAGCTTGGGCAGGGACTCCTACGAGCAGTACTTC.

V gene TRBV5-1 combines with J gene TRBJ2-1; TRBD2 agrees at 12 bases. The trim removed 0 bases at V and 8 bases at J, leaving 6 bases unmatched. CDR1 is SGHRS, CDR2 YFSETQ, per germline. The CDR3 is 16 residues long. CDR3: CASSLALAGGFDEQFF. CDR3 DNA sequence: TGCGCCAGCAGCTTGGCCCTAGCGGGGGGGTTTGATGAGCAGTTCTTC. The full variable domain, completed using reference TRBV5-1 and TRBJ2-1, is KAGVTQTPRYLIKTRGQQVTLSCSPISGHRSVSWYQQTPGQGLQFLFEYFSETQRNKGNFPGRFSGRQFSNSRSEMNVSTLELGDSALYLCASSLALAGGFDEQFFGPGTRLTVL.

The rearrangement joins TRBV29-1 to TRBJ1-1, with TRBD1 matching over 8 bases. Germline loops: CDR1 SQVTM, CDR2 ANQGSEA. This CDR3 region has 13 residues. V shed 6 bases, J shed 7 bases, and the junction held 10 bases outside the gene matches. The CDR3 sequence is CSVHPTGGYEAFF. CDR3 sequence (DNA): TGCAGCGTCCACCCTACAGGGGGATATGAAGCTTTCTTT. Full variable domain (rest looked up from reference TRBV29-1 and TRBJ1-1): SAVISQKPSRDICQRGTSLTIQCQVDSQVTMMFWYRQQPGQSLTLIATANQGSEATYESGFVIDKFPISRPNLTFSTLTVSNMSPEDSSIYLCSVHPTGGYEAFFGQGTRLTVV.